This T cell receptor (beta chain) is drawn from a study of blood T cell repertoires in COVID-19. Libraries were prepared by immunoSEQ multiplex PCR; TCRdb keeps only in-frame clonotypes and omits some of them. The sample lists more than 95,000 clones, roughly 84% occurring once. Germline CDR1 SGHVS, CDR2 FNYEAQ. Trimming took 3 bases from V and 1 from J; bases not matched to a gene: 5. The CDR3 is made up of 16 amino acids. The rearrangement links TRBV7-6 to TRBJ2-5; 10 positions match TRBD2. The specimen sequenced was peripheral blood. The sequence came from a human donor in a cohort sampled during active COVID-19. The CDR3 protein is CASSFGLAGAQETQYF. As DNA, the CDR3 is TGTGCCAGCAGCTTCGGGCTAGCGGGGGCCCAAGAGACCCAGTACTTC.